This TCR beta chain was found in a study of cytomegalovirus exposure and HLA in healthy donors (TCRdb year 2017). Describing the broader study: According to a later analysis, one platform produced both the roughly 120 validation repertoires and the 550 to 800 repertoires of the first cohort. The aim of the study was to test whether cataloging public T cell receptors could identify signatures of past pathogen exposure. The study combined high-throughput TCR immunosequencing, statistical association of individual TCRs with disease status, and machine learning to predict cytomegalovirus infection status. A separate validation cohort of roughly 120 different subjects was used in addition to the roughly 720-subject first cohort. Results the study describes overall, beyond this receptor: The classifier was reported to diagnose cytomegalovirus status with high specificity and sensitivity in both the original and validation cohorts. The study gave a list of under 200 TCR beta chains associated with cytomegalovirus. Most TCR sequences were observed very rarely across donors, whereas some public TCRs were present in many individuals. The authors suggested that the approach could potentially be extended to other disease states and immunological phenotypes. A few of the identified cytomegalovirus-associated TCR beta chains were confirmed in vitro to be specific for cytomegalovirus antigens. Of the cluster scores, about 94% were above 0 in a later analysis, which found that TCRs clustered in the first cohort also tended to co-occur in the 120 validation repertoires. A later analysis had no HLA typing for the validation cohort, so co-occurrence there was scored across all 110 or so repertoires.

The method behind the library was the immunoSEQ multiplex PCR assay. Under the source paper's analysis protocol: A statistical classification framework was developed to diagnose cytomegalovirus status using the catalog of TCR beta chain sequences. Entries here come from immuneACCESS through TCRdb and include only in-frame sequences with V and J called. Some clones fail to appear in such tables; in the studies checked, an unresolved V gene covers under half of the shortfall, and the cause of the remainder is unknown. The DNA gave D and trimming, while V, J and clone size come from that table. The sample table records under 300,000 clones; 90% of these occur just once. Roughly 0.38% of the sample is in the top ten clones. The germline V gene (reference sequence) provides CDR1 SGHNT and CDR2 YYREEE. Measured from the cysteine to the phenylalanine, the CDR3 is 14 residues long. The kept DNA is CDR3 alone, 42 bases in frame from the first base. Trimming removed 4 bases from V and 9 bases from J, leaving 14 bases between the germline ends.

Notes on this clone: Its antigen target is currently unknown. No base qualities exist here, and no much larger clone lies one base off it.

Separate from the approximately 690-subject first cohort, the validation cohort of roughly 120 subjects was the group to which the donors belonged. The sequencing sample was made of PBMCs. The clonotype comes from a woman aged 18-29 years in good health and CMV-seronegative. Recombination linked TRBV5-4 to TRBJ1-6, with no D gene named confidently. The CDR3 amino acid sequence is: CASSEGSLSSPLHF. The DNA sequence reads TGTGCCAGCAGCGAGGGATCCCTCAGTTCACCCCTCCACTTT.